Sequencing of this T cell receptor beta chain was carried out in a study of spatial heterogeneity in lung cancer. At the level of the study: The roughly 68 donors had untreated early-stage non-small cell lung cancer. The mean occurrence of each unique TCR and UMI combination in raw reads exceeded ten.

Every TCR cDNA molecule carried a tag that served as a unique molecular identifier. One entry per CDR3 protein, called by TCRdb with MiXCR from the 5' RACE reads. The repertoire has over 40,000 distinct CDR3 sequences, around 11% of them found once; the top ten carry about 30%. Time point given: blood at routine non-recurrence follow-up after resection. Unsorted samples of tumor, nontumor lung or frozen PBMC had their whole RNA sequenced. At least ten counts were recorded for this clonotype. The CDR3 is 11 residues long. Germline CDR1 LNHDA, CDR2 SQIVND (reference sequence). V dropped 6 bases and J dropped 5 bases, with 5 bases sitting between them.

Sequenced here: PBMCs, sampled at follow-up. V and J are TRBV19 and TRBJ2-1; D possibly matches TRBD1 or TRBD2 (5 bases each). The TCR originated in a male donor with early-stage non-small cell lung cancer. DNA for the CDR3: TGTGCCAGTAGGGGGGACAATGAGCAGTTCTTC. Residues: CASRGDNEQFF.